Below, 5 T cell receptor beta chains from the same sample are listed, as sequenced in a study of blood T cell repertoires in COVID-19. The repertoire was sequenced with immunoSEQ multiplex PCR; TCRdb's copy has only in-frame clones and lacks some. Of just under 55,000 clones in the sample, roughly four fifths were seen once. Sequences were obtained from peripheral blood. Source of these receptors: a woman in her sixties with acute or convalescent COVID-19.

J is TRBJ2-7 and V is TRBV5-1; TRBD1 is a possible D gene (7 bases). V shed 0 bases and J shed 5 bases, with 12 bases lying between them. The length of the CDR3 is 14 residues. Germline-derived CDR1 and CDR2 are SGHRS and YFSETQ. CDR3 sequence: CASSLARGVHEQYF. The CDR3 DNA reads as TGCGCCAGCAGCTTGGCCAGGGGGGTACACGAGCAGTACTTC.

This chain links TRBV2 with TRBJ1-4; D is uncertain. Deletions cut 6 bases from V and 8 bases from J, with 13 bases between. Per germline, CDR1 SNHLY and CDR2 FYNNEI. This CDR3 has 13 residues. Here the CDR3 DNA reads TGTGCCAGCAGACCCGCTTGGGCAGAAAAACTGTTTTTT. Amino acids: CASRPAWAEKLFF.

The V gene is TRBV12-5, the J gene TRBJ2-7, with 7 positions matching TRBD1. Germline values: CDR1 LGHNT, CDR2 FRNRAP. The CDR3 totals 14 residues. The trim removed 1 base at V and 0 bases at J, leaving 0 bases unmatched. The CDR3 DNA reads as TGTGCTAGTGGTTTGGGGACAGGCTCCTACGAGCAGTACTTC. Its protein is CASGLGTGSYEQYF.

The chain combines TRBV28 with TRBJ2-7, with unresolved D. The germline CDR1 and CDR2 sequences are MDHEN and SYDVKM. Trimming took off 2 bases at V and 3 bases at J, with 5 bases between the two ends. CDR3 length: 12 residues. The DNA for the CDR3 is TGTGCCAGCAGTTTAACACGCTACGAGCAGTACTTC. Its translation is CASSLTRYEQYF.

The chain links TRBV28 to TRBJ1-2, with TRBD1 matching over 7 bases. This CDR3 is built from 12 residues. V shed 8 bases, J shed 4 bases, and the junction held 4 bases outside the gene matches. Looked up from germline, CDR1 is MDHEN and CDR2 is SYDVKM. CDR3 region: CASEGGGYGYTF. Here the CDR3 DNA reads TGTGCCAGCGAAGGGGGCGGCTATGGCTACACCTTC.